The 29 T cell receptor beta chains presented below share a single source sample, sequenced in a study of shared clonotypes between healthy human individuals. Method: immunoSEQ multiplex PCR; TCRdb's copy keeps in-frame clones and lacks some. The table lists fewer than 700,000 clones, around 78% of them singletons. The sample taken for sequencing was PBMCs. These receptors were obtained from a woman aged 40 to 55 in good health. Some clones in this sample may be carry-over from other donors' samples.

CDR3 residues: CASSQGPGREQYF. The CDR3 coding sequence is TGCGCCAGCAGCCAAGGGCCCGGTCGGGAGCAGTACTTC. V usage is TRBV4-1 and J usage is TRBJ2-7; D remains ambiguous. Trimming removed 1 base from V and 7 bases from J, with 11 bases in between. The CDR3 extends over 13 amino acids. Germline lookup yields CDR1 MGHRA and CDR2 YSYEKL.

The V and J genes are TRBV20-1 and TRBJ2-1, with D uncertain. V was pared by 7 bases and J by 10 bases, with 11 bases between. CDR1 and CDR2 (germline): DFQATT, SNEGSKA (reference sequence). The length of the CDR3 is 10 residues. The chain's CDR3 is CSVSLREQFF. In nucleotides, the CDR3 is TGCAGTGTAAGCCTACGGGAGCAGTTCTTC.

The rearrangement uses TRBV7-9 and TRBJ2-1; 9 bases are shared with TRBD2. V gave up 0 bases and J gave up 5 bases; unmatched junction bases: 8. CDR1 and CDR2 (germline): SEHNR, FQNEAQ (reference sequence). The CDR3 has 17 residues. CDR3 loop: CASSLAGVAGAHNEQFF. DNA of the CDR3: TGTGCCAGCAGCTTAGCGGGGGTAGCGGGAGCTCACAATGAGCAGTTCTTC. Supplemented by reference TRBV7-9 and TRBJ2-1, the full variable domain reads DTGVSQNPRHKITKRGQNVTFRCDPISEHNRLYWYRQTLGQGPEFLTYFQNEAQLEKSRLLSDRFSAERPKGSFSTLEIQRTEQGDSAMYLCASSLAGVAGAHNEQFFGPGTRLTVL.

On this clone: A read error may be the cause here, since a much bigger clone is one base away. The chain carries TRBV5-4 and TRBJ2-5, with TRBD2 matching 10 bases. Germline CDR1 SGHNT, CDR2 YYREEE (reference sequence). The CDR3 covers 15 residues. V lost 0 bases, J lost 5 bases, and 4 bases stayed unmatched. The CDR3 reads CASSLAAGGAETQYF. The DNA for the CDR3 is TGTGCCAGCAGCTTGGCAGCGGGAGGGGCGGAGACCCAGTACTTC.

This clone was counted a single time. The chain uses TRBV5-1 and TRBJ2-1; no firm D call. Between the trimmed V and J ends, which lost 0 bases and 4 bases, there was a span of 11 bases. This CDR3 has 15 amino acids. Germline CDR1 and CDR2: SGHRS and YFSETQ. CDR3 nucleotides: TGCGCCAGCAGCTTGGGACACGGGTTTTACAATGAGCAGTTCTTC. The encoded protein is CASSLGHGFYNEQFF. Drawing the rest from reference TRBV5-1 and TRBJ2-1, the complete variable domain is KAGVTQTPRYLIKTRGQQVTLSCSPISGHRSVSWYQQTPGQGLQFLFEYFSETQRNKGNFPGRFSGRQFSNSRSEMNVSTLELGDSALYLCASSLGHGFYNEQFFGPGTRLTVL.

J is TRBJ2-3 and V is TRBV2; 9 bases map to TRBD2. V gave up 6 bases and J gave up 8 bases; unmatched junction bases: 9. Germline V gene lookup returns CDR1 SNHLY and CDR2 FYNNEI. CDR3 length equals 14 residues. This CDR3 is CASRREGPQSTQYF. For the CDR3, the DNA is TGTGCCAGCAGGCGGGAGGGGCCACAGAGTACGCAGTATTTT.

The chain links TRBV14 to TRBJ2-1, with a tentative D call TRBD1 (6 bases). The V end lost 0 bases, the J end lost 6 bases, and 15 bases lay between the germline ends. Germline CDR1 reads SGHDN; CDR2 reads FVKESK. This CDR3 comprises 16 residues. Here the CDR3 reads CASSQDMGTGPNEQFF. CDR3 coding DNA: TGTGCCAGCAGCCAAGATATGGGTACAGGGCCCAATGAGCAGTTCTTC.

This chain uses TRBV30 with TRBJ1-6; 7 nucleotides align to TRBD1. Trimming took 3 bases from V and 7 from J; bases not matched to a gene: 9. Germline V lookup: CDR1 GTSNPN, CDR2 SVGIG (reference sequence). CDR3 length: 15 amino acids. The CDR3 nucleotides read TGTGCCTGGAGCGACAGGGACGCTGGAAATTCACCCCTCCACTTT. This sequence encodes CAWSDRDAGNSPLHF.

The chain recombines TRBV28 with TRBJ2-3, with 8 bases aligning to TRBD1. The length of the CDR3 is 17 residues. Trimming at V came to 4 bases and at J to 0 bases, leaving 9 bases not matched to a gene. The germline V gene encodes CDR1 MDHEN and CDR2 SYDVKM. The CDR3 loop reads CASSSRTDRVSTDTQYF. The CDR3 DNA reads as TGTGCCAGCAGTTCAAGGACGGACAGGGTTAGCACAGATACGCAGTATTTT. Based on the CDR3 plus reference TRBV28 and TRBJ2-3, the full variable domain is DVKVTQSSRYLVKRTGEKVFLECVQDMDHENMFWYRQDPGLGLRLIYFSYDVKMKEKGDIPEGYSVSREKKERFSLILESASTNQTSMYLCASSSRTDRVSTDTQYFGPGTRLTVL.

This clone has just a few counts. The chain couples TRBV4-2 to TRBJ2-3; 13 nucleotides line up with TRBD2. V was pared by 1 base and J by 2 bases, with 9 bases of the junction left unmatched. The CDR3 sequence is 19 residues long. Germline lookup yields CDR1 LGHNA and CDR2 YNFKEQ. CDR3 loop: CASSQGLAGGGFVTDTQYF. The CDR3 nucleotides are TGTGCCAGCAGCCAAGGACTAGCGGGAGGTGGTTTTGTCACAGATACGCAGTATTTT.

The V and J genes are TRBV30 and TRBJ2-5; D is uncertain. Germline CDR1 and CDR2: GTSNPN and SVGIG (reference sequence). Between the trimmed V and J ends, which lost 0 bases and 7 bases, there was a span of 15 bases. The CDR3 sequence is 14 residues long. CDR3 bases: TGTGCCTGGAGTGTAATCGGCAGCCCTGGGACCCAGTACTTC. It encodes CAWSVIGSPGTQYF.

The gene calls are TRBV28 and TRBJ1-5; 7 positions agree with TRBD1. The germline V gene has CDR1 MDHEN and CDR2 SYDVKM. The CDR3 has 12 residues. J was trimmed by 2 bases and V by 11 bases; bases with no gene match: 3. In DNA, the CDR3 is TGTGCCGCGGGGACAGGCAATCAGCCCCAGCATTTT. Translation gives CAAGTGNQPQHF.

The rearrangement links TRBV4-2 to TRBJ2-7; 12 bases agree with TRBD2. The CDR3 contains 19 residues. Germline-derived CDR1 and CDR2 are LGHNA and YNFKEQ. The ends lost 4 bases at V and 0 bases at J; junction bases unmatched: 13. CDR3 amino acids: CASSLLAGGQSRSSYEQYF. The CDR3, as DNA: TGTGCCAGCAGCCTACTAGCGGGAGGCCAATCTAGGAGCTCCTACGAGCAGTACTTC.

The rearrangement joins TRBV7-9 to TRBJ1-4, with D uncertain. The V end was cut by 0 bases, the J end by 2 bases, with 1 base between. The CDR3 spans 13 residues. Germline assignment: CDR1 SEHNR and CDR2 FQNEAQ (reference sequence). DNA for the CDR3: TGTGCCAGCAGCTTAGCTACTAATGAAAAACTGTTTTTT. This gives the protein CASSLATNEKLFF.

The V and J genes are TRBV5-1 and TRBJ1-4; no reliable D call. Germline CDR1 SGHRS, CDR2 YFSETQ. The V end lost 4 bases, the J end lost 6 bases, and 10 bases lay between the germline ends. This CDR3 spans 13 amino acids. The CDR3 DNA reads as TGCGCCAGCAGCGCTCCCGGGGATGAAAAACTGTTTTTT. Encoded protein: CASSAPGDEKLFF.

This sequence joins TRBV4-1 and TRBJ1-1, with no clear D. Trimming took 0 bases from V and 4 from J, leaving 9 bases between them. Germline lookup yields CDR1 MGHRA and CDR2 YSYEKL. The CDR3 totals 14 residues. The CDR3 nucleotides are TGCGCCAGCAGCCAAGAAGGTGGGGTCACTGAAGCTTTCTTT. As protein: CASSQEGGVTEAFF.

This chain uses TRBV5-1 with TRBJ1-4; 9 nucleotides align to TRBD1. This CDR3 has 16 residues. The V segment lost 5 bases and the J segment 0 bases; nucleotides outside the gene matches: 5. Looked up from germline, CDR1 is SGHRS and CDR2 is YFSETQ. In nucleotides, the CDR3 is TGCGCCAGCAGAACAGGGGGCGGCCCAACTAATGAAAAACTGTTTTTT. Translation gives CASRTGGGPTNEKLFF.

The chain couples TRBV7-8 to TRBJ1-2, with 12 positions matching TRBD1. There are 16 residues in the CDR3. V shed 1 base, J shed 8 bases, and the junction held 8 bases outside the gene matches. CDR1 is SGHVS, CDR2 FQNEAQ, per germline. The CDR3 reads CASSLGGTGGGTGYTF. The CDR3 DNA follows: TGTGCCAGCAGCTTAGGGGGGACAGGGGGCGGTACCGGCTACACCTTC.

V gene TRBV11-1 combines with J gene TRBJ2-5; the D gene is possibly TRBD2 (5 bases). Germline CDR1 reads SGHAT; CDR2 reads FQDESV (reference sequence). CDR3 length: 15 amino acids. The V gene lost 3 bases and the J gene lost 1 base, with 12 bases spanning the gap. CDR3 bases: TGTGCCAGCAGCTTGGCCCTAGCAGTCCAAGAGACCCAGTACTTC. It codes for CASSLALAVQETQYF.

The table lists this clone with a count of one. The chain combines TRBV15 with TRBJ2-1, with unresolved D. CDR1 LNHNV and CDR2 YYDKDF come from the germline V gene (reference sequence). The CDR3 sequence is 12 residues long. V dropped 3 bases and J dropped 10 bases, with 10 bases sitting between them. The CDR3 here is CATSSLYVEQFF. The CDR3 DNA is TGTGCCACCAGCAGCCTATACGTGGAGCAGTTCTTC.

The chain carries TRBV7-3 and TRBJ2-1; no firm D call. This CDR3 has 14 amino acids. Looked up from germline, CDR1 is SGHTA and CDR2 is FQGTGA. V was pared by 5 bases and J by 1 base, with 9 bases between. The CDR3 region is CASSRGTSYNEQFF. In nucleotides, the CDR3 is TGTGCCAGCAGCCGCGGAACGTCCTACAATGAGCAGTTCTTC. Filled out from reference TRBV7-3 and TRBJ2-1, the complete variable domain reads GAGVSQTPSNKVTEKGKYVELRCDPISGHTALYWYRQSLGQGPEFLIYFQGTGAADDSGLPNDRFFAVRPEGSVSTLKIQRTERGDSAVYLCASSRGTSYNEQFFGPGTRLTVL.

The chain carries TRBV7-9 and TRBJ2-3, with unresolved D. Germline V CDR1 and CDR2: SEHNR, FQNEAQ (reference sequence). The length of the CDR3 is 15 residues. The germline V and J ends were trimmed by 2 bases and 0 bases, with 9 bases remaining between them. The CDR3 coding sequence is TGTGCCAGCAGCTTATATAGCAGTAGCACAGATACGCAGTATTTT. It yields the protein CASSLYSSSTDTQYF.

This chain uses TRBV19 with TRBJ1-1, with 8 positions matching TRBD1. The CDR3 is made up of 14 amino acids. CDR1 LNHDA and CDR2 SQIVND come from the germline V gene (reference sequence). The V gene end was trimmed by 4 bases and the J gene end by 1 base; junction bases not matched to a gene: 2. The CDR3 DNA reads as TGTGCCAGTAGTACGGGACAGGAGAACACTGAAGCTTTCTTT. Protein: CASSTGQENTEAFF.

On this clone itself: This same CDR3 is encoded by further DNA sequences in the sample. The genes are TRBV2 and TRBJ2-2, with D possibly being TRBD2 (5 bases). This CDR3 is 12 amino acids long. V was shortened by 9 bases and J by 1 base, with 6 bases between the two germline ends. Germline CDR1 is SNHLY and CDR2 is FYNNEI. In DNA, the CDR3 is TGTGCCAGTCGGGAGAACACCGGGGAGCTGTTTTTT. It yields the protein CASRENTGELFF.

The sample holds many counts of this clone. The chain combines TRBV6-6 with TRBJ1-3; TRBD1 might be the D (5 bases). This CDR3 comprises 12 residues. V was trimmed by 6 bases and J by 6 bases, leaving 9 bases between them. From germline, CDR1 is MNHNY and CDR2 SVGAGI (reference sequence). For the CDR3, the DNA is TGTGCCAGCAGCCGCAGGGAAAACACCATATATTTT. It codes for CASSRRENTIYF.

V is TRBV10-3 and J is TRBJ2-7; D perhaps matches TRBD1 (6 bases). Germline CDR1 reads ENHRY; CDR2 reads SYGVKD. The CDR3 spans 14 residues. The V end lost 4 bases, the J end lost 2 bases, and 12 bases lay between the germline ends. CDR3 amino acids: CAISGTASPYEQYF. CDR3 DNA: TGTGCCATCAGTGGGACAGCCAGCCCCTACGAGCAGTACTTC.

CDR3 nucleotide sequence: TGTGCCAGCAGCTTAGCCCAACGAACAACTAATGAAAAACTGTTTTTT. Amino acid sequence: CASSLAQRTTNEKLFF. The chain is built from TRBV7-2 and TRBJ1-4; D is unresolved. CDR1 SGHTA and CDR2 FQGNSA come from the germline V gene. Trimming took off 0 bases at V and 0 bases at J, with 8 bases between the two ends. The CDR3 runs 16 residues.

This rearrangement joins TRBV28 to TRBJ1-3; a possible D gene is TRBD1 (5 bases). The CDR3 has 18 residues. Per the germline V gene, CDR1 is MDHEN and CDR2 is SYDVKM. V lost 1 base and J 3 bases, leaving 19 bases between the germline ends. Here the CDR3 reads CASSLSVGAGEIGNTIYF. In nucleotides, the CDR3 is TGTGCCAGCAGTTTATCGGTTGGGGCAGGAGAGATTGGAAACACCATATATTTT.

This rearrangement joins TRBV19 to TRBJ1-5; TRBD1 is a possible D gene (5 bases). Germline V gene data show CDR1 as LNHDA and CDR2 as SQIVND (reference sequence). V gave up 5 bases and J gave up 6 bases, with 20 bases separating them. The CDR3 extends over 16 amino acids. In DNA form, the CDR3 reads TGTGCCAGTAGTGTTTCAGGCACAGGCGCCCTTCAGCCCCAGCATTTT. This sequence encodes CASSVSGTGALQPQHF.